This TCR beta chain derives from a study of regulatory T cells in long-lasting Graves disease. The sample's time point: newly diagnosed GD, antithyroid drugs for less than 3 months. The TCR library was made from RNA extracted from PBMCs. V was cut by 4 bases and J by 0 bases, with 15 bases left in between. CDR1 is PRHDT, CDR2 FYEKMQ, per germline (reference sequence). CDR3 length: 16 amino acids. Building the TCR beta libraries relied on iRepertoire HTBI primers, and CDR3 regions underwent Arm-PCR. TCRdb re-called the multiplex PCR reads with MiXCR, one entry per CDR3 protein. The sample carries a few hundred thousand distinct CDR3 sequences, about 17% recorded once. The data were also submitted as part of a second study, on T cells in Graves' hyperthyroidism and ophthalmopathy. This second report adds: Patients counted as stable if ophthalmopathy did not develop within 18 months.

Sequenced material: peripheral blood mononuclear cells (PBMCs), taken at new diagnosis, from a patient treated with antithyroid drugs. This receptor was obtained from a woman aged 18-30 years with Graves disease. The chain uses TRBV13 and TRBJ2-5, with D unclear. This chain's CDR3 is CASSSNPEGYQETQYF. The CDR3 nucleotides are TGTGCCAGCAGCTCGAACCCCGAAGGGTACCAAGAGACCCAGTACTTC.